This T cell receptor beta chain derives from a study of T cell responses to AZD1222 COVID-19 vaccine. Study-wide findings and caveats: Repertoire samples came only from after the peak T cell response. Distributed over spike, vaccine-associated CD4 TCRs predominated at 160-218 and 743-854.

For this clone: As yet, its antigen is unknown.

Method: immunoSEQ multiplex PCR; TCRdb's copy keeps in-frame clones and lacks some. The table has about 180,000 clones, roughly nine tenths seen once; the top ten hold 6.9%. The CDR3 has 19 amino acids. Specimen: peripheral blood, collected on day 0 of AZD1222 vaccination. The clonotype comes from an adult in good health. This chain connects TRBV21-1 to TRBJ2-1; the table's D call, TRBD1, has no DNA check behind it. TRBV21-1 is annotated as a pseudogene. CDR3 region: CASSKLGTGVSHPAMEQFF. CDR3 DNA sequence: TGTGCCAGCAGCAAATTAGGGACAGGGGTGAGCCACCCCGCAATGGAGCAGTTCTTC.